This TCR beta chain comes out of a study of T cells in Graves' hyperthyroidism and ophthalmopathy (dated by TCRdb to the late 2010s). Concerning the study at large: Peripheral blood was sampled at the time of initial diagnosis, prior to any treatment. After sampling, hyperthyroidism patients received methimazole starting at 30 mg daily, and ophthalmopathy patients received high-dose intravenous methylprednisolone. The study also compared thyroid tissue and blood T-cell repertoires from over 5 Graves' hyperthyroidism patients. Prospective prediction of ophthalmopathy was tested in an independent validation cohort of 18 hyperthyroidism patients and some 17 patients who later progressed to ophthalmopathy. The approximately 90 discovery patients were divided at random into training and test sets in a 7:3 ratio. To identify distinguishing TCR V-J signatures, a discovery cohort of roughly 100 patients was used, comprising fewer than 45 with Graves' ophthalmopathy and around 57 with stable Graves' hyperthyroidism. According to the paper, TCR Vbeta CDR3 sequencing was carried out on over 130 peripheral blood samples, which came from about 45 ophthalmopathy, 70 to 80 hyperthyroidism and roughly 17 progressor patients.

Only a few counts were recorded for this clonotype. The target of this receptor is not known. No quality values exist for individual bases; no much larger clone is one base distant. CDR1 and CDR2 (MNHEY, SVGAGI) derive from the germline V gene. The CDR3 goes from the cysteine to the phenylalanine over 17 residues. The only DNA kept is the CDR3, 51 bases in frame from the first base. At the junction V is shortened by 2 bases and J by 1 base; bases outside the gene matches: 3. The TCR beta CDR3 regions were amplified from RNA transcripts. The TCR CDR3 was subjected to a first round of RT-PCR using the HTBI primer set and the Qiagen OneStep RT-PCR kit. The libraries were constructed in a second round of multiplex PCR and then size-selected and purified. Paired-end sequencing of the libraries was performed with 100 bp reads on an Illumina HiSeq2000. Under the source paper's analysis protocol: SOAPnuke was used to process the raw data, removing reads that contained adapters or uncalled bases, had a mean Phred below 15, or lacked an exact match to the constant primer or identifier. High-quality paired reads were merged using COPE v1.2.5, and each unique nucleotide sequence was defined as a clonotype. MiTCR v1.1 was used to align the clonotypes against IMGT TRBV, TRBD and TRBJ reference segments. Analysis was restricted to V-J combinations with a frequency above 0.0001, which covered roughly 99% of repertoires. A TCS score was defined as the ratio between F50 (clonal expansion) and ExV (chaos), using BLOSUM62-based TCRdist between CDR3 peptides within each V-J. Welch's t-statistics and random forest reduced around 510 V-J features to 10 to 15, which were used in a naive Bayes classifier (R e1071). TCRdb reprocessed the public reads (quality trimming at Q25 with fastp, clone calling with MiXCR) and kept in-frame beta chains. Duplicate CDR3 protein sequences are folded into a single record with the most common DNA and genes. The V and J calls, along with clone size, are taken from TCRdb and not from the paper's own processing. Across this sample there are under 450,000 distinct CDR3 sequences, with about 13% seen only once. Less than 25% of the sample lies in the top ten.

The hyperthyroidism patients were between 18 and 65 years old and newly diagnosed, with a disease duration of less than 2 months. Patients with uncontrolled infections, other autoimmune diseases, pregnancy or lactation were excluded. Diagnoses were based on clinical symptoms, serum thyroxine and TRAb, thyroid ultrasound and orbital computed tomography. For progressor patients, blood was drawn at the first diagnosis of hyperthyroidism, before any ophthalmopathy symptoms had appeared. PBMCs were separated from under 11 ml of fresh peripheral blood using Ficoll-Paque density gradient centrifugation. Progressor patients were first diagnosed with Graves' hyperthyroidism and then developed ophthalmopathy during follow-up. Total RNA was extracted using Trizol reagent, and RNA quality was assessed on an Agilent 2100 Bioanalyzer. What the work shows at the level of the full study, not this receptor alone: A model built on a 13 V-J signature distinguished ophthalmopathy from stable hyperthyroidism, reaching around 87% sensitivity and around 81% specificity in cross-validation and 80%/75% in testing. In validation, progression to ophthalmopathy was predicted by the model with around 70% sensitivity and around 76% specificity, a median of around 6.5 months before onset. No statistical method was used to set the sample size in advance, and investigators knew the group allocation. Most expanded thyroid clonotypes (frequency above 0.001) were also detected in blood, a finding suggesting that blood repertoires may reflect thyroid immune responses.

Specimen: blood. This sequence was found in a man aged 25-45 years with Graves' hyperthyroidism that later progressed to Graves' ophthalmopathy. The sequence joins TRBV6-5 to TRBJ2-6, with 9 bases matching TRBD1. DNA sequence: TGTGCCAGCAGTTACAGGGACAGGGTTTCTGGGGCCAACGTCCTGACTTTC. This yields the protein CASSYRDRVSGANVLTF.